This TCR beta chain was documented in a study of blood T cell repertoires in COVID-19 (TCRdb year 2020). Notes on the research overall: Collaborator samples came from the United States, Italy and Spain and covered acute and convalescent phases of COVID-19. The prospective study material was composed of cDNA or gDNA derived from T cells, B-cell-depleted T cells, or PBMCs. The dataset comprised deeply sampled blood TCRbeta repertoires from subjects exposed to, actively infected with, or recovered from COVID-19. The repertoires were released in a freely available public database meant as a resource for research on the immune response to SARS-CoV-2. Samples were obtained from the ongoing ImmuneRACE study (first 160 participants) and from about 1,300 subjects provided by 6 global collaborators. The sample metadata nearly always contained a de-identified subject ID, COVID-19 status, age in years and sex. Where available, HLA class I and class II types were obtained from metadata supplied by the sample provider rather than from assay-based typing. The study at large found these results: The quantity of clinical and demographic metadata differed by source and by participant and was supplied without curation.

Participants in the prospective study were enrolled through a virtual design, were aged roughly 18 to 90 years, and lived in approximately 25 United States geographic areas. To assign participants to cohorts, the prospective study relied on clinical history that participants themselves reported in a screening survey and a study questionnaire. In the prospective study, whole blood, serum and a nasopharyngeal or oropharyngeal swab were collected from each participant by mobile phlebotomists. Participants in the prospective study had the option to provide additional blood draws and questionnaires over a roughly 2-month period. Blood samples from the prospective study were shipped frozen or at room temperature prior to DNA extraction. The germline V end is reduced by 1 base and the J end by 3 bases; junction bases left unmatched: 6. CDR1 and CDR2, looked up from the germline V gene (reference sequence), are GTSNPN and SVGIG. CDR3 length: 16 amino acids, cysteine to phenylalanine. The only DNA kept is the CDR3, 48 bases in frame from the first base.

TCRbeta CDR3 regions were amplified from genomic DNA using the immunoSEQ Assay, a bias-controlled multiplex PCR. For the original study's pipeline: Nucleated cell counts per sample were estimated from amplification of reference gene primers within the assay. To quantify the absolute abundance of each unique TCRbeta CDR3 rearrangement, sequence reads were collapsed and filtered. For each sample, productive Simpson clonality was calculated as the square root of Simpson's diversity index across productive rearrangements. TCRdb carries this immuneACCESS record with in-frame sequences only. Its versions omit some clonotypes, under half of them owing to an unresolved V gene in the studies checked, with the rest unexplained. V and J calls and clone size are those listed in that table; D and trimming were worked out from the DNA. The sample records 150,000 to 200,000 clones, more than 85% of which are singletons. 1% to 1.5% of the sample goes to the ten largest clones.

In the case of this clone: Its antigen has not been determined. No clone much larger than this one lies a single base away; base qualities are absent.

The chain is made from TRBV30 and TRBJ1-6; 7 central bases correspond to TRBD1. Sequencing input: PBMCs or T cells enriched from blood (not recorded which). The origin of this receptor is a human donor with acute COVID-19. The donor label of this sample is uncertain. The base sequence is TGTGCCTGGAGTGCCTATCAGGGGGTCTATAATTCACCCCTCCACTTT. Translated, this gives CAWSAYQGVYNSPLHF.